Below, 24 T cell receptor beta chains from the same sample are listed, as sequenced in a study of blood T cell repertoires in COVID-19. Sequencing was performed with immunoSEQ multiplex PCR; in TCRdb, only in-frame clones are kept and a portion is missing. The profile covers roughly 100,000 clones, with around 81% appearing a single time and around 4.4% taken by the ten largest. The sequenced material came from peripheral blood. These receptors were obtained from a man in his 60s with acute or convalescent COVID-19.

The rearrangement joins TRBV5-1 to TRBJ2-7; 10 nucleotides line up with TRBD1. The CDR3 has 14 residues. V lost 2 bases to trimming and J lost 3 bases; unmatched junction nucleotides: 2. The V gene's germline CDR1 is SGHRS and CDR2 YFSETQ. The CDR3 DNA sequence: TGCGCCAGCAGCTTCGGGACAGGGGTCTACGAGCAGTACTTC. This sequence encodes CASSFGTGVYEQYF.

This sequence joins TRBV19 and TRBJ2-5; 9 bases are a match to TRBD2. This CDR3 comprises 14 residues. Germline-derived CDR1 and CDR2 are LNHDA and SQIVND (reference sequence). J lost 1 base, V lost 5 bases, and 2 bases had no gene match. The CDR3 DNA reads as TGTGCCAGTAGTTTTAGCGGGGGCCAAGAGACCCAGTACTTC. Translating it yields CASSFSGGQETQYF.

This chain links TRBV12-3 or TRBV12-4 with TRBJ1-6; no clear D. Trimming took 6 bases from V and 8 from J, leaving 11 bases between them. CDR3 size: 13 residues. The CDR3 sequence: CASSRRQDSPLHF. The CDR3 nucleotides read TGTGCCAGCAGCCGTCGCCAGGATTCACCCCTCCACTTT.

This chain uses TRBV6-5 with TRBJ1-2; D is perhaps TRBD1 (6 bases). Per germline, CDR1 MNHEY and CDR2 SVGAGI. With 6 bases removed from V and 5 bases from J, the gap between germline ends came to 16 bases. The CDR3 consists of 14 residues. CDR3 sequence (DNA): TGTGCCAGCAGACCCCCGGACAGATCATATGGCTACACCTTC. Its translation: CASRPPDRSYGYTF.

V gene TRBV5-1 combines with J gene TRBJ2-3; D is unclear. Trimming removed 4 bases at V and 2 bases at J, with 11 bases between. This CDR3 is built from 14 residues. CDR1 and CDR2 (germline): SGHRS, YFSETQ. The CDR3 loop reads CASSTTSLTDTQYF. In DNA, the CDR3 is TGCGCCAGCAGCACAACATCCCTCACAGATACGCAGTATTTT.

V gene TRBV7-3 combines with J gene TRBJ2-2; D uncertain. The V and J ends lost 5 bases and 3 bases respectively, with 10 bases between them. This CDR3 has 14 residues. Germline CDR1 SGHTA, CDR2 FQGTGA. CDR3 sequence: CASSAYFDTGELFF. CDR3 DNA sequence: TGTGCCAGCAGCGCCTACTTTGACACCGGGGAGCTGTTTTTT.

The rearrangement uses TRBV27 and TRBJ2-2; 8 bases are a match to TRBD1. Germline V gene data show CDR1 as MNHEY and CDR2 as SMNVEV (reference sequence). After removal of 5 bases from V and 2 bases from J, the junction contained 13 bases not matched to a gene. The CDR3 consists of 18 residues. The CDR3, as DNA: TGTGCCAGCAGTCTCCCGACCTCCGGGACAGGAAACACCGGGGAGCTGTTTTTT. This gives the protein CASSLPTSGTGNTGELFF.

This sequence joins TRBV3-1 (or the pseudogene TRBV3-2) and TRBJ1-2, with unresolved D. Trimming stripped 2 bases from V and 0 bases from J, with 13 bases between. CDR1 is LGHDT, CDR2 YNNKEL, per germline (reference sequence). The CDR3 sequence is 16 residues long. CDR3: CASSQSLGPTNYGYTF. The CDR3 nucleotides are TGTGCCAGCAGCCAATCCCTGGGCCCGACTAACTATGGCTACACCTTC.

This clone was recorded a few times. The chain has TRBV5-1 and TRBJ1-1; D is unclear. CDR1 SGHRS and CDR2 YFSETQ come from the germline V gene. The CDR3 spans 14 residues. V lost 6 bases and J 3 bases, leaving 15 bases between the germline ends. This chain's CDR3 is CASTRRNFHTEAFF. The CDR3 nucleotides are TGCGCCAGCACAAGGAGGAACTTCCACACTGAAGCTTTCTTT. Full variable domain (outside the CDR3, taken from reference TRBV5-1 and TRBJ1-1): KAGVTQTPRYLIKTRGQQVTLSCSPISGHRSVSWYQQTPGQGLQFLFEYFSETQRNKGNFPGRFSGRQFSNSRSEMNVSTLELGDSALYLCASTRRNFHTEAFFGQGTRLTVV.

V is TRBV3-1 (or the pseudogene TRBV3-2) and J is TRBJ1-2, with 8 bases matching TRBD1. CDR3 length equals 16 residues. The germline V gene encodes CDR1 LGHDT and CDR2 YNNKEL (reference sequence). J lost 3 bases, V lost 5 bases, and 11 bases had no gene match. DNA for the CDR3: TGTGCCAGCAGCAGTAACGCCGGGACAGGAGACTATGGCTACACCTTC. Protein: CASSSNAGTGDYGYTF.

The V gene is TRBV5-1, the J gene TRBJ2-1; D is perhaps TRBD1 (5 bases). Germline V gene data show CDR1 as SGHRS and CDR2 as YFSETQ. V was trimmed by 7 bases and J by 3 bases, leaving 11 bases between them. The CDR3 has 13 amino acids. The CDR3 sequence: CASEPDNYNEQFF. The CDR3 DNA is TGCGCCAGCGAACCGGACAACTACAATGAGCAGTTCTTC.

The rearrangement uses TRBV9 and TRBJ2-5; 11 bases line up with TRBD2. Looked up from germline, CDR1 is SGDLS and CDR2 is YYNGEE. The CDR3 has 16 residues. The ends lost 3 bases at V and 5 bases at J; junction bases unmatched: 9. CDR3 sequence reads: CASSALAGGLAETQYF. CDR3 DNA sequence: TGTGCCAGCAGCGCATTAGCGGGAGGGCTGGCGGAGACCCAGTACTTC.

The chain couples TRBV5-4 to TRBJ1-2; TRBD1 aligns across 7 bases. Per the germline V gene, CDR1 is SGHNT and CDR2 is YYREEE (reference sequence). This CDR3 comprises 14 residues. The ends lost 3 bases at V and 5 bases at J; junction bases unmatched: 7. CDR3: CASSSGQERYGYTF. In DNA, the CDR3 is TGTGCCAGCAGCTCTGGACAGGAGAGATATGGCTACACCTTC.

Relative to its sample, this clone is medium-sized. The chain links TRBV11-3 to TRBJ2-4; TRBD1 might be the D (5 bases). Germline-derived CDR1 and CDR2 are SGHNT and YENEEA. This CDR3 region has 15 residues. Trimming left V 3 bases short and J 0 bases short, with 9 bases between. The CDR3 loop is CASSLTDRAKNIQYF. The CDR3 coding sequence is TGTGCCAGCAGCTTGACTGACAGAGCCAAAAACATTCAGTACTTC.

V usage is TRBV5-4 and J usage is TRBJ2-1, with D maybe TRBD1 (5 bases). The germline V and J ends were trimmed by 1 base and 7 bases, with 12 bases remaining between them. CDR3 size: 14 residues. CDR1 SGHNT and CDR2 YYREEE come from the germline V gene (reference sequence). CDR3 sequence: CASSLSKQANEQFF. Here the CDR3 DNA reads TGTGCCAGCAGCTTGAGTAAACAGGCAAATGAGCAGTTCTTC.

This clone turned up a few times. Other DNA sequences of this sample code for an identical CDR3. V usage is TRBV12-3 or TRBV12-4 and J usage is TRBJ1-1, with unresolved D. V was cut by 7 bases and J by 0 bases, with 9 bases left in between. The CDR3 spans 13 residues. CDR3 amino acids: CASTAELNTEAFF. The CDR3 nucleotides read TGTGCCAGCACCGCAGAACTGAACACTGAAGCTTTCTTT.

The chain uses TRBV5-4 and TRBJ2-7, with a tentative D call TRBD1 (5 bases). Between the trimmed V and J ends, which lost 0 bases and 8 bases, there was a span of 9 bases. CDR1 and CDR2 (germline): SGHNT, YYREEE (reference sequence). The length of the CDR3 is 12 residues. DNA for the CDR3: TGTGCCAGCAGCTTGGTAGGGGCCAAGCAGTACTTC. This encodes CASSLVGAKQYF. Combining the CDR3 with reference TRBV5-4 and TRBJ2-7 gives the whole variable domain ETGVTQSPTHLIKTRGQQVTLRCSSQSGHNTVSWYQQALGQGPQFIFQYYREEENGRGNFPPRFSGLQFPNYSSELNVNALELDDSALYLCASSLVGAKQYFGPGTRLTVT.

The genes are TRBV9 and TRBJ2-1; unclear D gene. V was clipped by 1 base and J by 0 bases, with 8 bases between them. There are 15 residues in the CDR3. CDR1 and CDR2 from the germline V gene are SGDLS and YYNGEE. The CDR3 region is CASSVTPSSYNEQFF. In nucleotides, the CDR3 is TGTGCCAGCAGCGTAACCCCGAGCTCCTACAATGAGCAGTTCTTC.

The rearrangement uses TRBV6-5 and TRBJ1-4; D remains ambiguous. The CDR3 is made up of 14 amino acids. The V gene's germline CDR1 is MNHEY and CDR2 SVGAGI. V shed 7 bases and J shed 0 bases, with 9 bases lying between them. The CDR3 nucleotides read TGTGCCAGCACCTCAGCGGCAACTAATGAAAAACTGTTTTTT. It specifies CASTSAATNEKLFF.

The chain couples TRBV7-2 to TRBJ2-5; TRBD1 aligns across 10 bases. This CDR3 region has 16 residues. Germline assignment: CDR1 SGHTA and CDR2 FQGNSA. Unmatched junction bases numbered 9, after V lost 5 bases and J lost 3 bases. Here the CDR3 reads CASSPFYGTGEETQYF. The CDR3, as DNA: TGTGCCAGCAGCCCGTTCTACGGGACAGGGGAAGAGACCCAGTACTTC.

This clone appeared a single time. V is TRBV6-4 and J is TRBJ2-3, with 7 bases matching TRBD2. CDR3 length: 16 residues. Germline-derived CDR1 and CDR2 are MRHNA and SNTAGT. V was clipped by 3 bases and J by 9 bases; unmatched bases: 15. The chain's CDR3 is CASSEGGPTTGLTQYF. The DNA for the CDR3 is TGTGCCAGCAGTGAAGGAGGCCCCACGACGGGACTAACGCAGTATTTT.

This clone was picked up a small number of times. The chain carries TRBV11-3 and TRBJ2-1, with TRBD1 as a possible D gene (5 bases). V was trimmed by 9 bases and J by 0 bases, leaving 12 bases between them. Germline V lookup: CDR1 SGHNT, CDR2 YENEEA. CDR3 length: 14 amino acids. The CDR3 DNA is TGTGCCAGTAGGGGCGGAAGCTCCTACAATGAGCAGTTCTTC. Protein: CASRGGSSYNEQFF.

The chain combines TRBV5-1 with TRBJ2-7, with 8 bases identical to TRBD1. Germline trimming cut 0 bases from V and 2 bases from J; bases unmatched to any gene: 4. Germline values: CDR1 SGHRS, CDR2 YFSETQ. The CDR3 contains 15 residues. CDR3 nucleotide sequence: TGCGCCAGCAGCTTGGAGGCAGGGGGCCCCTACGAGCAGTACGTC. Residues: CASSLEAGGPYEQYV.

This chain joins TRBV18 and TRBJ2-7; 9 bases fit TRBD1. V gave up 1 base and J gave up 6 bases; unmatched junction bases: 7. Germline-derived CDR1 and CDR2 are KGHSH and LQKENI. The CDR3 has 15 residues. This chain's CDR3 is CASSPLRTGAGEQYV. CDR3 sequence (DNA): TGTGCCAGCTCACCACTTCGGACAGGGGCGGGCGAGCAGTACGTC.